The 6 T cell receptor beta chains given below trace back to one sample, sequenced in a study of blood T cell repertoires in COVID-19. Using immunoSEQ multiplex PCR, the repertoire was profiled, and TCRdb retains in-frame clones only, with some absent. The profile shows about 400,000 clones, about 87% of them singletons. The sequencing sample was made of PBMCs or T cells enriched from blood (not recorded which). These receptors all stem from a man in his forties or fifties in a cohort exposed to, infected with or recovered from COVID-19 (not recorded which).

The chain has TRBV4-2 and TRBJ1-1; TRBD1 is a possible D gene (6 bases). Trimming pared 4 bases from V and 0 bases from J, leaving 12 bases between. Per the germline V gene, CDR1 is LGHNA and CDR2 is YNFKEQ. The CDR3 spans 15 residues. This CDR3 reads CASSLTGWMNTEAFF. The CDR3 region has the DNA TGTGCCAGCAGCCTGACAGGTTGGATGAACACTGAAGCTTTCTTT.

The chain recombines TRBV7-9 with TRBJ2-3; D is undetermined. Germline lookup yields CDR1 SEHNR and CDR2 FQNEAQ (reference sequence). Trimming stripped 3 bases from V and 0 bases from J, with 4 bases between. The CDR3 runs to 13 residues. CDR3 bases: TGTGCCAGCAGCTTTTCTAGCACAGATACGCAGTATTTT. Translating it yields CASSFSSTDTQYF.

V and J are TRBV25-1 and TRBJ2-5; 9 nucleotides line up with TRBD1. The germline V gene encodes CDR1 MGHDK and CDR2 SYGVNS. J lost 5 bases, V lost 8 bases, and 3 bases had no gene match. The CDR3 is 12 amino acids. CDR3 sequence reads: CASGTGKETQYF. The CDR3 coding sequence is TGTGCCAGCGGGACAGGGAAGGAGACCCAGTACTTC.

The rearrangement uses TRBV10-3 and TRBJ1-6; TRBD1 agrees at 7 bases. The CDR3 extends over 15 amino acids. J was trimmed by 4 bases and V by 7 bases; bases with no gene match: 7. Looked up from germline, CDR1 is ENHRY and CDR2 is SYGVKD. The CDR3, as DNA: TGTGCCATCACCCCAGGGACAGATTATAATTCACCCCTCCACTTT. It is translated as CAITPGTDYNSPLHF.

The CDR3 bases are TGCGCCAGCAGCTCCACTAGCGGGAGATCTCATGAGCAGTTCTTC. Translation gives CASSSTSGRSHEQFF. The gene calls are TRBV5-1 and TRBJ2-1; 11 nucleotides match TRBD2. J gave up 8 bases and V 3 bases, and 7 bases lay outside the gene matches. The CDR3 consists of 15 residues. CDR1 and CDR2 (germline): SGHRS, YFSETQ.

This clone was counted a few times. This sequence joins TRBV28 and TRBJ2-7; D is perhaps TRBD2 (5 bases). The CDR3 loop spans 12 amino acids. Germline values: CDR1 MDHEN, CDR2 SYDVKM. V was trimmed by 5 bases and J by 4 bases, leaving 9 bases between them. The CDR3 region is CASSRRGYEQYF. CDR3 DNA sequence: TGTGCCAGCAGTCGCAGAGGGTACGAGCAGTACTTC. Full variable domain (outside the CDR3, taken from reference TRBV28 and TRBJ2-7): DVKVTQSSRYLVKRTGEKVFLECVQDMDHENMFWYRQDPGLGLRLIYFSYDVKMKEKGDIPEGYSVSREKKERFSLILESASTNQTSMYLCASSRRGYEQYFGPGTRLTVT.